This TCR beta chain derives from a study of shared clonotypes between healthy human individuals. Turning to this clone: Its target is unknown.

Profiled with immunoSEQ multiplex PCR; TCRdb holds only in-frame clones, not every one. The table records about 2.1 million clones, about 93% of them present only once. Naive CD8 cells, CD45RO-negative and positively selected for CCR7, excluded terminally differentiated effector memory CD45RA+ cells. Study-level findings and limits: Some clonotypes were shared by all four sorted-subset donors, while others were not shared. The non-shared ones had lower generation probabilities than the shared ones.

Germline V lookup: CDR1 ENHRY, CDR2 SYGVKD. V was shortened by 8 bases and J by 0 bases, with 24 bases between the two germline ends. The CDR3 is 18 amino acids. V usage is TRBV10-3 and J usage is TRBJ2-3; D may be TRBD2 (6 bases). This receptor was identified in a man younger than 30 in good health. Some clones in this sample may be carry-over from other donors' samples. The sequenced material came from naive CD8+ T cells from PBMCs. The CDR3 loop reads CAIGTPRPSSPSTDTQYF. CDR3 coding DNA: TGTGCCATCGGGACTCCCAGACCATCAAGCCCTAGCACAGATACGCAGTATTTT.